What follows are 8 T cell receptor beta chains derived from one specimen sequenced in a study of blood T cell repertoires in COVID-19. Some clones are missing from TCRdb's copy, which holds only in-frame ones; the method was immunoSEQ multiplex PCR. This repertoire shows some 260,000 clones, roughly 87% found once; its top ten account for about 6%. Sequenced: PBMCs or T cells enriched from blood (not recorded which). The receptor source for this set is a woman aged 25 to 39 with acute COVID-19.

This rearrangement joins TRBV28 to TRBJ2-1, with 8 bases that match TRBD1. In germline, CDR1 is MDHEN, CDR2 SYDVKM. The CDR3 is 14 amino acids. V lost 7 bases to trimming and J lost 7 bases; unmatched junction nucleotides: 9. CDR3 coding DNA: TGTGCCAGCACCCCGGACAGGGTGGTAAATGAGCAGTTCTTC. Translating it yields CASTPDRVVNEQFF.

The chain recombines TRBV3-1 (or the pseudogene TRBV3-2) with TRBJ2-3, with 11 nucleotides matching TRBD2. The CDR3 contains 14 residues. Germline V gives CDR1 LGHDT, CDR2 YNNKEL (reference sequence). V was pared by 10 bases and J by 4 bases, with 7 bases of the junction left unmatched. This CDR3 is CATTLAGGPDTQYF. The DNA for the CDR3 is TGTGCCACCACCCTAGCGGGGGGACCAGATACGCAGTATTTT.

The rearrangement uses TRBV28 and TRBJ1-5; the D is unclear. Per germline, CDR1 MDHEN and CDR2 SYDVKM. This CDR3 contains 14 residues. V was cut by 5 bases and J by 0 bases, with 8 bases left in between. CDR3 DNA sequence: TGTGCCAGCAGTCACACAGTTAGCAATCAGCCCCAGCATTTT. Translation gives CASSHTVSNQPQHF. Looking up the rest from reference TRBV28 and TRBJ1-5 gives the full variable domain: DVKVTQSSRYLVKRTGEKVFLECVQDMDHENMFWYRQDPGLGLRLIYFSYDVKMKEKGDIPEGYSVSREKKERFSLILESASTNQTSMYLCASSHTVSNQPQHFGDGTRLSIL.

The V call is TRBV28, the J call TRBJ2-3; 11 positions match TRBD2. This CDR3 contains 15 residues. Germline loops: CDR1 MDHEN, CDR2 SYDVKM. The V gene end was trimmed by 5 bases and the J gene end by 3 bases; junction bases not matched to a gene: 4. The CDR3 spells CASSIAGGMTDTQYF. CDR3 DNA: TGTGCCAGCAGTATAGCGGGGGGGATGACAGATACGCAGTATTTT.

The chain employs TRBV7-9 and TRBJ1-2; 10 bases match TRBD1. The CDR3 is 13 amino acids. V lost 7 bases to trimming and J lost 8 bases; unmatched junction nucleotides: 7. Germline CDR1 is SEHNR and CDR2 is FQNEAQ (reference sequence). The CDR3 DNA sequence: TGTGCCAGCAAGGCGACAGGGGGCTGGGGCTACACCTTC. Its protein is CASKATGGWGYTF. The full variable domain, its missing parts supplied by reference TRBV7-9 and TRBJ1-2, is DTGVSQNPRHKITKRGQNVTFRCDPISEHNRLYWYRQTLGQGPEFLTYFQNEAQLEKSRLLSDRFSAERPKGSFSTLEIQRTEQGDSAMYLCASKATGGWGYTFGSGTRLTVV.

This chain uses TRBV29-1 with TRBJ1-1; D not resolved. Trimming removed 3 bases at V and 3 bases at J, with 8 bases between. The germline V gene has CDR1 SQVTM and CDR2 ANQGSEA. The CDR3 totals 12 residues. As DNA, the CDR3 is TGCAGCGTTGATGTATCCGACACTGAAGCTTTCTTT. It yields the protein CSVDVSDTEAFF.

The chain links TRBV9 to TRBJ1-2, with a possible D match to TRBD1 (6 bases). V lost 3 bases to trimming and J lost 7 bases, with 10 bases between them. CDR1 SGDLS and CDR2 YYNGEE come from the germline V gene. The CDR3 has 12 amino acids. The CDR3 DNA sequence: TGTGCCAGCAGCGACAGGGTGGGTGGCTACACCTTC. It translates to CASSDRVGGYTF.

The chain employs TRBV6-5 and TRBJ1-1; 7 bases match TRBD1. In germline, CDR1 is MNHEY, CDR2 SVGAGI. This CDR3 comprises 15 residues. After removal of 7 bases from V and 4 bases from J, the junction contained 12 bases not matched to a gene. CDR3 protein: CASIRQGAMGTEAFF. CDR3 bases: TGTGCCAGCATCCGACAGGGCGCAATGGGCACTGAAGCTTTCTTT.